This note documents a single T cell receptor (beta chain) sequence. Assay used: immunoSEQ multiplex PCR; TCRdb lists only in-frame clones, some missing. The sample shows some 110,000 clones, roughly nine tenths of them seen only once. V was pared by 2 bases and J by 5 bases, with 11 bases of the junction left unmatched. Germline V lookup: CDR1 GTSNPN, CDR2 SVGIG (reference sequence). This CDR3 spans 16 amino acids. This sample was included in a study of T cell changes during pregnancy in multiple sclerosis. The chain is built from TRBV30 and TRBJ1-5; 8 nucleotides align to TRBD1. This specimen was peripheral blood, taken in the third trimester of pregnancy. This TCR was recovered from a female donor with multiple sclerosis, enrolled in a pregnancy study. CDR3 amino acids: CAWSPGQGGWYQPQHF. CDR3 nucleotide sequence: TGTGCCTGGAGTCCAGGACAGGGAGGGTGGTATCAGCCCCAGCATTTT. Drawing the rest from reference TRBV30 and TRBJ1-5, the complete variable domain is SQTIHQWPATLVQPVGSPLSLECTVEGTSNPNLYWYRQAAGRGLQLLFYSVGIGQISSEVPQNLSASRPQDRQFILSSKKLLLSDSGFYLCAWSPGQGGWYQPQHFGDGTRLSIL.